The 30 T cell receptor beta chains presented below share a single source sample, sequenced in a study of shared clonotypes between healthy human individuals. Repertoires were generated with immunoSEQ multiplex PCR, while TCRdb's copy carries only in-frame clones and drops some. The table shows under 750,000 clones, with over 60% occurring only once. The sample taken for sequencing was memory CD4+ T cells sorted from blood. Stated subset: CD45RA-negative fraction. These receptors originate from a woman between 25 and 40 years old in good health.

The chain couples TRBV7-8 to TRBJ2-3; 7 bases line up with TRBD1. The junction had 8 bases not matched to a gene; V was cut back by 5 bases and J by 0 bases. The CDR3 is 16 residues long. CDR1 is SGHVS, CDR2 FQNEAQ, per germline. CDR3 sequence reads: CASSPRSGQSTDTQYF. CDR3 in DNA: TGTGCCAGCAGCCCTCGTTCGGGACAGAGCACAGATACGCAGTATTTT.

The CDR3 DNA reads as TGCAGTGCCAAAAGGGTAGACGAGCAGTTCTTC. Protein sequence: CSAKRVDEQFF. The gene calls are TRBV20-1 and TRBJ2-1; D gene unclear. The CDR3 length is 11 residues. Per the germline V gene, CDR1 is DFQATT and CDR2 is SNEGSKA (reference sequence). The V end lost 6 bases, the J end lost 10 bases, and 13 bases lay between the germline ends.

The chain recombines TRBV25-1 with TRBJ2-1, with 9 bases aligning to TRBD2. Germline-derived CDR1 and CDR2 are MGHDK and SYGVNS. The V gene end was trimmed by 1 base and the J gene end by 5 bases; junction bases not matched to a gene: 9. The CDR3 has 17 residues. This CDR3 is CASSEWGVAGAHNEQFF. The DNA of the CDR3 is TGTGCCAGCAGTGAATGGGGGGTAGCGGGAGCCCACAATGAGCAGTTCTTC.

V gene TRBV19 combines with J gene TRBJ1-1; 7 bases line up with TRBD1. Trimming took 6 bases from V and 0 from J; bases not matched to a gene: 4. CDR1 and CDR2 (germline): LNHDA, SQIVND (reference sequence). The CDR3 contains 14 residues. In DNA form, the CDR3 reads TGTGCCAGTAGCAGGGGGACGGTGAACACTGAAGCTTTCTTT. As protein: CASSRGTVNTEAFF.

This chain connects TRBV10-3 to TRBJ2-3, with 12 nucleotides matching TRBD2. V was pared by 4 bases and J by 2 bases, with 1 base of the junction left unmatched. This CDR3 region has 15 residues. CDR1 and CDR2 from the germline V gene are ENHRY and SYGVKD. The CDR3 region has the DNA TGTGCCATCAGTGCTAGCGGGAGGGCCACAGATACGCAGTATTTT. It is translated as CAISASGRATDTQYF.

The genes are TRBV7-3 and TRBJ2-1; TRBD1 aligns across 9 bases. Germline values: CDR1 SGHTA, CDR2 FQGTGA. V was pared by 5 bases and J by 8 bases, with 10 bases of the junction left unmatched. The CDR3 is 15 residues long. The CDR3 region has the DNA TGTGCCAGCAGCCCGACGGGACAGGGTCCCGATGAGCAGTTCTTC. It yields the protein CASSPTGQGPDEQFF.

This chain joins TRBV18 and TRBJ2-7, with D perhaps TRBD1 or TRBD2 (5 bases each). The germline gives CDR1 KGHSH, CDR2 LQKENI. V was clipped by 1 base and J by 7 bases, with 14 bases between them. This CDR3 contains 14 residues. The CDR3, as DNA: TGTGCCAGCTCACCACGAGGGGAACCCTTGGAGCAGTACTTC. Its translation is CASSPRGEPLEQYF.

Written as DNA, the CDR3 is TGTGCCAGCAGCAAAATTCGCGGGAATGAGAATGAGCAGTTCTTC. This sequence encodes CASSKIRGNENEQFF. V gene TRBV11-2 combines with J gene TRBJ2-1, with D perhaps TRBD2 (6 bases). Trimming cost V 5 bases and J 7 bases, with 18 bases left between them. CDR3 size: 15 residues. From germline, CDR1 is SGHAT and CDR2 FQNNGV.

This clone was detected once. The sample carries other DNA sequences with the same CDR3. The chain joins TRBV18 to TRBJ2-2, with 7 nucleotides matching TRBD1. Germline V CDR1 and CDR2: KGHSH, LQKENI. Germline trimming cut 3 bases from V and 5 bases from J; bases unmatched to any gene: 3. This CDR3 is 14 amino acids long. The CDR3 protein is CASSPRQGTGELFF. CDR3 DNA: TGTGCCAGCTCACCTCGACAGGGAACCGGGGAGCTGTTTTTT. Full variable domain (outside the CDR3, taken from reference TRBV18 and TRBJ2-2): NAGVMQNPRHLVRRRGQEARLRCSPMKGHSHVYWYRQLPEEGLKFMVYLQKENIIDESGMPKERFSAEFPKEGPSILRIQQVVRGDSAAYFCASSPRQGTGELFFGEGSRLTVL.

The rearrangement uses TRBV2 and TRBJ2-3; 8 bases align to TRBD2. The CDR3 runs 15 residues. Germline CDR1 SNHLY, CDR2 FYNNEI. J was trimmed by 2 bases and V by 4 bases; bases with no gene match: 5. The CDR3 spells CASSGFSGTTDTQYF. CDR3 DNA: TGTGCCAGCAGTGGGTTTAGCGGGACCACAGATACGCAGTATTTT.

This chain links TRBV19 with TRBJ1-5, with a weak D call TRBD1 (6 bases). CDR3 size: 14 residues. Trimming pared 5 bases from V and 6 bases from J, leaving 14 bases between. In germline, CDR1 is LNHDA, CDR2 SQIVND (reference sequence). CDR3 in amino acids: CASSANRDGQPQHF. CDR3 nucleotides: TGTGCCAGTAGTGCCAACAGGGATGGTCAGCCCCAGCATTTT.

The chain combines TRBV7-8 with TRBJ2-5; D remains unclear. The germline V and J ends were trimmed by 7 bases and 3 bases, with 6 bases remaining between them. The CDR3 is 11 amino acids. Germline assignment: CDR1 SGHVS and CDR2 FQNEAQ. The CDR3 protein is CASTKEETQYF. In nucleotides, the CDR3 is TGTGCCAGCACCAAAGAAGAGACCCAGTACTTC.

J is TRBJ2-5 and V is TRBV5-8, with D perhaps assigned TRBD1 or TRBD2 (5 bases each). The germline V gene encodes CDR1 SGHTS and CDR2 YDEGEE. V gave up 1 base and J gave up 5 bases, with 9 bases separating them. The CDR3 is made up of 13 amino acids. The chain's CDR3 is CASSLRGAETQYF. The CDR3 coding sequence is TGTGCCAGCAGCTTGCGGGGCGCGGAGACCCAGTACTTC.

Comments on this clone: The same CDR3 arises from other DNA sequences in this sample as well. The rearrangement links TRBV6-1 to TRBJ1-5; D remains ambiguous. V shed 9 bases and J shed 7 bases, with 13 bases lying between them. In germline, CDR1 is MNHNS, CDR2 SASEGT. This CDR3 spans 12 amino acids. CDR3 in amino acids: CASSPLGQPQHF. Here the CDR3 DNA reads TGTGCCAGTAGCCCGTTGGGACAGCCCCAGCATTTT.

This clone was observed a handful of times. The V and J genes are TRBV20-1 and TRBJ1-2; D is undetermined. This CDR3 is built from 11 residues. CDR1 is DFQATT and CDR2 is SNEGSKA in the germline V gene (reference sequence). Trimming left V 4 bases short and J 8 bases short, with 11 bases between. CDR3 coding DNA: TGCAGTGCTATACCAACTCGGGGCTACACCTTC. Translation: CSAIPTRGYTF.

The chain links TRBV5-1 to TRBJ2-7; D ambiguous. The CDR3 consists of 12 residues. Germline-derived CDR1 and CDR2 are SGHRS and YFSETQ. V lost 3 bases and J lost 0, with 4 bases in between. The CDR3 DNA is TGCGCCAGCAGCTGGGACTCCTACGAGCAGTACTTC. Amino acids: CASSWDSYEQYF.

The V gene is TRBV25-1, the J gene TRBJ2-3; 8 bases line up with TRBD1. The CDR3 covers 14 residues. V was clipped by 6 bases and J by 3 bases; unmatched bases: 5. CDR1 is MGHDK and CDR2 is SYGVNS in the germline V gene. The CDR3 bases are TGTGCCAGCAGCGTCCAGGGGGCAACAGATACGCAGTATTTT. Protein sequence: CASSVQGATDTQYF.

This clone was counted a few times. V usage is TRBV7-9 and J usage is TRBJ2-3, with 7 bases lining up with TRBD2. Per germline, CDR1 SEHNR and CDR2 FQNEAQ (reference sequence). This CDR3 contains 15 residues. The ends lost 3 bases at V and 4 bases at J; junction bases unmatched: 7. The CDR3 loop reads CASSLDWTRADTQYF. CDR3 DNA: TGTGCCAGCAGCTTGGATTGGACTAGGGCAGATACGCAGTATTTT.

The rearrangement joins TRBV10-3 to TRBJ1-1; TRBD1 matches at 11 bases. CDR1 and CDR2 (germline): ENHRY, SYGVKD. This CDR3 region has 17 residues. V was clipped by 6 bases and J by 5 bases; unmatched bases: 14. This chain's CDR3 is CAIRPGQGGGPTTEAFF. In nucleotides, the CDR3 is TGTGCCATCAGACCGGGACAGGGGGGAGGTCCGACTACTGAAGCTTTCTTT.

This rearrangement joins TRBV28 to TRBJ2-1; the match to TRBD2 covers 13 bases. This CDR3 has 18 residues. From germline, CDR1 is MDHEN and CDR2 SYDVKM. Trimming took 6 bases from V and 7 from J; bases not matched to a gene: 15. CDR3 coding DNA: TGTGCCAGCAGAACTAGCGGGAGGGGGGCATGGGATTTGAATGAGCAGTTCTTC. This sequence encodes CASRTSGRGAWDLNEQFF.

The sample holds many counts of this clone. The CDR3 sequence: CASSSRGAYGKNIQYF. CDR3 nucleotides: TGTGCCAGCAGTTCCCGGGGGGCGTATGGCAAAAACATTCAGTACTTC. The gene calls are TRBV2 and TRBJ2-4; D is perhaps TRBD2 (7 bases). Germline-derived CDR1 and CDR2 are SNHLY and FYNNEI. The CDR3 covers 16 residues. The germline V and J ends were trimmed by 5 bases and 3 bases, with 17 bases remaining between them. The whole variable domain, remainder taken from reference TRBV2 and TRBJ2-4, is EPEVTQTPSHQVTQMGQEVILRCVPISNHLYFYWYRQILGQKVEFLVSFYNNEISEKSEIFDDQFSVERPDGSNFTLKIRSTKLEDSAMYFCASSSRGAYGKNIQYFGAGTRLSVL.

The chain combines TRBV5-1 with TRBJ2-1, with D possibly TRBD1 on 6 matching bases. The germline CDR1 and CDR2 sequences are SGHRS and YFSETQ. There are 16 residues in the CDR3. The V end lost 4 bases, the J end lost 4 bases, and 18 bases lay between the germline ends. CDR3 loop: CASSPGGGVGYNEQFF. CDR3 coding DNA: TGCGCCAGCAGCCCTGGTGGGGGCGTGGGTTACAATGAGCAGTTCTTC.

This chain links TRBV7-3 with TRBJ2-3, with 7 bases that match TRBD1. The junction had 9 bases not matched to a gene; V was cut back by 5 bases and J by 1 base. In germline, CDR1 is SGHTA, CDR2 FQGTGA. The CDR3 sequence is 16 residues long. The CDR3 DNA reads TGTGCCAGCAGCCCAGGGACAGCCTTTGGCACAGATACGCAGTATTTT. Protein sequence: CASSPGTAFGTDTQYF.

J is TRBJ2-1 and V is TRBV5-6; D is unresolved. There are 16 residues in the CDR3. Germline V gives CDR1 SGHDT, CDR2 YYEEEE. V was cut by 0 bases and J by 0 bases, with 10 bases left in between. In nucleotides, the CDR3 is TGTGCCAGCAGCTTGGACCGCGGTAGCTCCTACAATGAGCAGTTCTTC. Translating gives CASSLDRGSSYNEQFF.

The chain carries TRBV5-1 and TRBJ2-1; 8 nucleotides line up with TRBD2. CDR1 and CDR2 from the germline V gene are SGHRS and YFSETQ. J gave up 4 bases and V 4 bases, and 7 bases lay outside the gene matches. The CDR3 runs 15 residues. The DNA of the CDR3 is TGCGCCAGCAGCCCTAAGCGGGAGCCATACAATGAGCAGTTCTTC. This translates into CASSPKREPYNEQFF.

The chain combines TRBV19 with TRBJ2-2; a possible D gene is TRBD1 (5 bases). The length of the CDR3 is 15 residues. Germline V CDR1 and CDR2: LNHDA, SQIVND (reference sequence). The germline V and J ends were trimmed by 3 bases and 4 bases, with 12 bases remaining between them. The CDR3 region is CASSIRGIPTGELFF. The CDR3 nucleotides read TGTGCCAGTAGTATTAGGGGCATACCCACCGGGGAGCTGTTTTTT.

On this clone: The same CDR3 can be traced to other DNA sequences in this sample. V usage is TRBV28 and J usage is TRBJ1-3, with D unresolved. Germline V gene sequence: CDR1 MDHEN, CDR2 SYDVKM. This CDR3 has 12 residues. Trimming stripped 4 bases from V and 4 bases from J, with 5 bases between. Written as DNA, the CDR3 is TGTGCCAGCAGTTCCGCAGGAAACACCATATATTTT. Protein sequence: CASSSAGNTIYF.

This chain joins TRBV7-9 and TRBJ2-2; a weak D match, TRBD1 (6 bases). The CDR3 is 17 amino acids. CDR1 and CDR2 (germline): SEHNR, FQNEAQ (reference sequence). V lost 5 bases to trimming and J lost 0 bases, with 16 bases between them. DNA for the CDR3: TGTGCCAGCAGCCTAACAGGGCAGCCTTCGAACACCGGGGAGCTGTTTTTT. Amino acids: CASSLTGQPSNTGELFF.

The rearrangement joins TRBV18 to TRBJ2-1; D is uncertain. The germline V and J ends were trimmed by 6 bases and 5 bases, with 17 bases remaining between them. Per germline, CDR1 KGHSH and CDR2 LQKENI. The CDR3 has 15 residues. The CDR3 is CASSENGLLDNEQFF. The CDR3 DNA follows: TGTGCCAGCTCGGAGAACGGCCTTCTGGACAATGAGCAGTTCTTC.

In its sample, this clone was seen a few times. This chain joins TRBV7-8 and TRBJ2-7; maybe TRBD1 (5 bases). Between the trimmed V and J ends, which lost 3 bases and 4 bases, there was a span of 7 bases. This CDR3 region has 12 residues. CDR1 SGHVS and CDR2 FQNEAQ come from the germline V gene. The CDR3 loop is CASSFRDYEQYF. CDR3 DNA: TGTGCCAGCAGCTTCAGGGATTACGAGCAGTACTTC.